A selection of T cell receptor beta chains follows, all from one sample in a study of T cell responses to AZD1222 COVID-19 vaccine. Libraries were prepared by immunoSEQ multiplex PCR; TCRdb keeps only in-frame clonotypes and omits some of them. The sample includes over 55,000 clones, around three quarters of them seen just once. Sample: peripheral blood, taken 28 days after the second AZD1222 dose. The source is an adult who received the AZD1222 COVID-19 vaccine. Each CDR3 is given with its conserved first and last residue. A D gene is named only where the DNA matches it firmly. Some rows have no size entry. The others give once, few or many, or a class for an expanded clone.

D gene: NA; clone size: NA; V gene: TRBV19; J gene: TRBJ1-2; CDR3 protein: CASGPWGQGDYGYTF; CDR3 DNA: TGTGCCAGTGGGCCCTGGGGACAAGGGGACTATGGCTACACCTTC
D gene: NA; clone size: few; V gene: TRBV7-9; J gene: TRBJ1-6; CDR3 protein: CASSPTNNPNSPLHF; CDR3 DNA: TGTGCCAGCAGCCCCACCAACAACCCTAATTCACCCCTCCACTTT
D gene: NA; clone size: NA; V gene: TRBV28; J gene: TRBJ1-4; CDR3 protein: CASSLGAGEAEKLFF; CDR3 DNA: TGTGCCAGCAGCCTAGGGGCGGGTGAGGCAGAAAAACTGTTTTTT
D gene: NA; clone size: NA; V gene: TRBV7-9; J gene: TRBJ1-6; CDR3 protein: CASSLGTRDSPLHF; CDR3 DNA: TGTGCCAGCAGCTTAGGGACAAGGGACTCACCCCTCCACTTT
D gene: TRBD1; clone size: NA; V gene: TRBV6-5; J gene: TRBJ1-5; CDR3 protein: CASTPAGGDQPQHF; CDR3 DNA: TGTGCCAGCACCCCAGCAGGGGGGGATCAGCCCCAGCATTTT
D gene: TRBD2; clone size: NA; V gene: TRBV19; J gene: TRBJ2-3; CDR3 protein: CATASGIFTDTQYF; CDR3 DNA: TGTGCCACTGCCAGCGGGATTTTCACAGATACGCAGTATTTT
D gene: NA; clone size: NA; V gene: TRBV6-5; J gene: TRBJ1-6; CDR3 protein: CASSYSARGYNSPLHF; CDR3 DNA: TGTGCCAGCAGTTACTCGGCCAGGGGATATAATTCACCCCTCCACTTT
D gene: NA; clone size: NA; V gene: TRBV5-1; J gene: TRBJ1-1; CDR3 protein: CASRHLNTEAFF; CDR3 DNA: TGCGCCAGCCGACATCTGAACACTGAAGCTTTCTTT
D gene: TRBD2; clone size: once; V gene: TRBV10-3; J gene: TRBJ2-3; CDR3 protein: CAISVPSSGGNTDTQYF; CDR3 DNA: TGTGCCATCAGTGTTCCGTCGAGCGGGGGAAACACAGATACGCAGTATTTT
D gene: TRBD1; clone size: few; V gene: TRBV15; J gene: TRBJ2-3; CDR3 protein: CATSRERQGADTQYF; CDR3 DNA: TGTGCCACCAGCAGAGAGAGACAGGGGGCAGATACGCAGTATTTT
D gene: NA; clone size: NA; V gene: TRBV4-3; J gene: TRBJ1-1; CDR3 protein: CASSQDRTTSNTEAFF; CDR3 DNA: TGCGCCAGCAGCCAAGATCGTACGACGTCGAACACTGAAGCTTTCTTT
D gene: NA; clone size: few; V gene: TRBV10-1; J gene: TRBJ2-3; CDR3 protein: CASSFSTDTQYF; CDR3 DNA: TGCGCCAGCAGTTTTAGCACAGATACGCAGTATTTT
D gene: TRBD1; clone size: NA; V gene: TRBV25-1; J gene: TRBJ1-1; CDR3 protein: CASSGGGGRAFF; CDR3 DNA: TGTGCCAGCAGTGGAGGGGGCGGCCGAGCTTTCTTT
D gene: NA; clone size: NA; V gene: TRBV29-1; J gene: TRBJ1-4; CDR3 protein: CSVSGGETSNEKLFF; CDR3 DNA: TGCAGCGTTTCCGGGGGAGAGACCTCGAATGAAAAACTGTTTTTT
D gene: NA; clone size: NA; V gene: TRBV5-5; J gene: TRBJ2-2; CDR3 protein: CASSSLTAGELFF; CDR3 DNA: TGTGCCAGCAGCTCATTGACGGCCGGGGAGCTGTTTTTT
D gene: TRBD1; clone size: NA; V gene: TRBV24-1; J gene: TRBJ2-2; CDR3 protein: CATSDDRASNTGELFF; CDR3 DNA: TGTGCCACCAGTGATGACAGGGCCTCGAACACCGGGGAGCTGTTTTTT